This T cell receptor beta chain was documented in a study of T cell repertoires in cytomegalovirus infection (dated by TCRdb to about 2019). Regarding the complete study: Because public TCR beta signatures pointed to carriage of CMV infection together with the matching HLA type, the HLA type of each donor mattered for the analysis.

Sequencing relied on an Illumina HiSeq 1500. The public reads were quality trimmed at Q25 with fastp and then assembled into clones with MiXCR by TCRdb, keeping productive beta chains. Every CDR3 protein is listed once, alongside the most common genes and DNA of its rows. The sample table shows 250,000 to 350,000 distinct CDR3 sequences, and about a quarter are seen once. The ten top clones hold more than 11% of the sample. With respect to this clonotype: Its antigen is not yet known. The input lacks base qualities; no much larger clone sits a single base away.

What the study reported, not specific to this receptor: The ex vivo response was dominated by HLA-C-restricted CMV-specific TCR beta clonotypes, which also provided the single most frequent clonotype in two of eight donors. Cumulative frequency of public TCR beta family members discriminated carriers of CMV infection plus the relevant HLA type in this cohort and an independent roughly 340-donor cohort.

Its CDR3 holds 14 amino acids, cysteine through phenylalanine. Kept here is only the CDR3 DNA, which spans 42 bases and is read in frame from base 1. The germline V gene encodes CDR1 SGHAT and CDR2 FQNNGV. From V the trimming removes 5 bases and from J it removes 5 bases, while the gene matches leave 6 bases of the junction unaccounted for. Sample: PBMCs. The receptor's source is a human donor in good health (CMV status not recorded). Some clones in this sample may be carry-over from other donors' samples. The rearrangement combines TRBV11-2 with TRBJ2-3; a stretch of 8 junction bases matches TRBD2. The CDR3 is CASSRPGGQDTQYF. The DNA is TGTGCCAGCAGCCGACCGGGAGGGCAAGATACGCAGTATTTT.